This is a list of T cell receptor beta chains from one sample in a study of blood T cell repertoires in COVID-19. The repertoire was sequenced with immunoSEQ multiplex PCR; TCRdb's copy has only in-frame clones and lacks some. Of 74,000 or so clones listed, 75% to 90% are singletons. Sequencing was performed on peripheral blood. Receptors originate from a human donor in a cohort sampled during active COVID-19. CDR3s include the opening cysteine and the closing phenylalanine or tryptophan. The size of a clone is reported for some rows only, either as once, few or many, or as a class for expanded clones.

j_gene: TRBJ1-1; v_gene: TRBV6-5; abundance: .; CDR3aa: CASSRTGGVTEAFF
j_gene: TRBJ1-3; v_gene: TRBV5-1; abundance: .; CDR3aa: CASSYDQGRNTIYF
j_gene: TRBJ1-2; v_gene: TRBV6-5; abundance: .; CDR3aa: CASSSGSGKLGYTF
j_gene: TRBJ1-2; v_gene: TRBV6-6; abundance: .; CDR3aa: CASSYSTGGGYTF
j_gene: TRBJ2-5; v_gene: TRBV2; abundance: .; CDR3aa: CASSALQETQYF
j_gene: TRBJ2-7; v_gene: TRBV30; abundance: .; CDR3aa: CAWSVLGEQYF
j_gene: TRBJ1-5; v_gene: TRBV10-1; abundance: .; CDR3aa: CASSETTRGTGGNQPQHF
j_gene: TRBJ2-3; v_gene: TRBV24-1; abundance: once; CDR3aa: CATSAGNTDTQYF
j_gene: TRBJ1-5; v_gene: TRBV5-1; abundance: .; CDR3aa: CASSFLGHQPQHF
j_gene: TRBJ1-3; v_gene: TRBV7-2; abundance: .; CDR3aa: CASSLASGAGNTIYF
j_gene: TRBJ1-3; v_gene: TRBV7-2; abundance: few; CDR3aa: CASSPWDSSGNTIYF
j_gene: TRBJ2-2; v_gene: TRBV28; abundance: .; CDR3aa: CASSLRQGYAGELFF
j_gene: TRBJ1-4; v_gene: TRBV4-1; abundance: .; CDR3aa: CASSPAAGQKLFF
j_gene: TRBJ2-4; v_gene: TRBV5-1; abundance: .; CDR3aa: CASSLAGQQLAKNIQYF
j_gene: TRBJ2-7; v_gene: TRBV6-5; abundance: once; CDR3aa: CASSYSPRGEQYF
j_gene: TRBJ1-2; v_gene: TRBV29-1; abundance: once; CDR3aa: CIFRTGCSYGYTF
j_gene: TRBJ1-1; v_gene: TRBV10-1; abundance: .; CDR3aa: CASSEGFRGTEAFF
j_gene: TRBJ2-2; v_gene: TRBV19; abundance: .; CDR3aa: CASSPTRVGMGTGELFF
j_gene: TRBJ2-7; v_gene: TRBV2; abundance: once; CDR3aa: CASRTELAGAGYEQYF
j_gene: TRBJ1-4; v_gene: TRBV5-8; abundance: .; CDR3aa: CASSFRRLFF
j_gene: TRBJ1-4; v_gene: TRBV5-1; abundance: once; CDR3aa: CASRGSGGEKLFF
j_gene: TRBJ2-1; v_gene: TRBV30; abundance: .; CDR3aa: CAWSPTSGRASEQFF
j_gene: TRBJ1-1; v_gene: TRBV11-2; abundance: many; CDR3aa: CASSFQELTEAFF
j_gene: TRBJ1-1; v_gene: TRBV18; abundance: .; CDR3aa: CASSPGLMGANTEAFF
j_gene: TRBJ2-2; v_gene: TRBV28; abundance: .; CDR3aa: CASKVEVTGELFF
j_gene: TRBJ1-1; v_gene: TRBV9; abundance: .; CDR3aa: CASSVGGLQGTEAFF
j_gene: TRBJ1-4; v_gene: TRBV29-1; abundance: .; CDR3aa: CSALDRVANEKLFF